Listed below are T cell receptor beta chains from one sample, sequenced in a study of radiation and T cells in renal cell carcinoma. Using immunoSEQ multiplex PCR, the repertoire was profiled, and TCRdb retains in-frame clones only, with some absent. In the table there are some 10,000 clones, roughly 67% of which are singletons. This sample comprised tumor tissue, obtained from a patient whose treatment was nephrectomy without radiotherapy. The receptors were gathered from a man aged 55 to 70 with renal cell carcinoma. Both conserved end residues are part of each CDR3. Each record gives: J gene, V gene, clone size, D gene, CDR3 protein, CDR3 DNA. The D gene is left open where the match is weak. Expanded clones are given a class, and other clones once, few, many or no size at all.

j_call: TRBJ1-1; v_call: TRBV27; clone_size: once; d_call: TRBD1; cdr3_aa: CASSPQGGWAEAFF; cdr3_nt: TGTGCCAGCAGTCCACAGGGGGGTTGGGCTGAAGCTTTCTTT
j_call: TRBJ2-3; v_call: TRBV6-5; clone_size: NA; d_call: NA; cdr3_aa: CASSYSRGYDTQYF; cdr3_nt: TGTGCCAGCAGTTACTCGAGGGGGTACGATACGCAGTATTTT
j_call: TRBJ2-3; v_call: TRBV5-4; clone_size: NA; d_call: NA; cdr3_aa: CASSSDYLSTDTQYF; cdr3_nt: TGTGCCAGCAGCTCGGACTACCTTAGCACAGATACGCAGTATTTT
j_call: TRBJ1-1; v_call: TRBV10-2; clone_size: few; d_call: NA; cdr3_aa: CASSVGNTEAFF; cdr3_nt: TGCGCCAGCAGTGTAGGTAACACTGAAGCTTTCTTT
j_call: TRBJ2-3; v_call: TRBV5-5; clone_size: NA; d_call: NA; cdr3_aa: CASSSDYLSTDTQYF; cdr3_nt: TGTGCCAGCAGCTCGGACTACCTTAGCACAGATACGCAGTATTTT
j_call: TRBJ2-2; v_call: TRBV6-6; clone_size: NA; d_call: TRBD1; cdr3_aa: CASRQGATGELFF; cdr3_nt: TGTGCCAGCCGGCAGGGGGCTACCGGGGAGCTGTTTTTT
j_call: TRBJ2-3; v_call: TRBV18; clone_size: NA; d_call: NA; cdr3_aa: CASSPATDTQYF; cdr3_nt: TGTGCCAGCTCACCGGCGACAGATACGCAGTATTTT
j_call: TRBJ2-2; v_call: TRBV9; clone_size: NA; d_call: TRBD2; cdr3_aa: CASSVSGGQTGELFF; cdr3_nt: TGTGCCAGCAGCGTTAGCGGGGGCCAGACCGGGGAGCTGTTTTTT
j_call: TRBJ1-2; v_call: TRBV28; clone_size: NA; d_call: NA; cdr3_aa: CASSLSADWGYTF; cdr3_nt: TGTGCCAGCAGTTTATCAGCTGACTGGGGCTACACCTTC
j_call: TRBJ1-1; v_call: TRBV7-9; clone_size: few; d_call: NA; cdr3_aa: CASSRTPNTEAFF; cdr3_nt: TGTGCCAGCAGCCGTACTCCGAACACTGAAGCTTTCTTT